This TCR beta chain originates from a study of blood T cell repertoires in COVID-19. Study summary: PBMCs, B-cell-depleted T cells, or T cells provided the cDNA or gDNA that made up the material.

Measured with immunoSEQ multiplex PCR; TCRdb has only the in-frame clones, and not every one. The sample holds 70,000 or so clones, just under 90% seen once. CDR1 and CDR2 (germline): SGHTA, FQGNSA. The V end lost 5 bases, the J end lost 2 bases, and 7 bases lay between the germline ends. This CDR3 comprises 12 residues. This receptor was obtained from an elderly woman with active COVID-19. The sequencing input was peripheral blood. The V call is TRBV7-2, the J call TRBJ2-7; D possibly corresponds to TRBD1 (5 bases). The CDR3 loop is CASSLTAYEQYF. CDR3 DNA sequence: TGTGCCAGCAGCCTGACAGCCTACGAGCAGTACTTC.